These 32 T cell receptor beta chains came from one sample sequenced in a study of cytomegalovirus exposure and HLA in healthy donors. This PCR relied on a set of 60 Vbeta primers and 13 Jbeta primers. Clones were sequenced by immunoSEQ multiplex PCR, and TCRdb holds only the in-frame ones, with some missing. The sample lists about 130,000 clones; 65% to 75% were seen once. The sample taken for sequencing was PBMCs. These receptors all come from a woman aged 45-60 years in good health and CMV-seropositive.

Of note for this clone: One end of the junction fails to match germline, which may point to a read error. The rearrangement links TRBV7-7 to TRBJ2-5, with 10 bases aligning to TRBD2. Germline-derived CDR1 and CDR2 are SSHAT and FNYEAQ (reference sequence). The CDR3 loop spans 16 amino acids. The CDR3 DNA follows: TGTGCTAGCAGCCATAGCGGGGGGCATGGAGCAGAGACCCAGTACTTC. The encoded protein is CASSHSGGHGAETQYF.

The chain combines TRBV11-3 with TRBJ2-1; TRBD1 matches at 7 bases. The ends lost 5 bases at V and 4 bases at J; junction bases unmatched: 8. The CDR3 has 15 residues. Germline values: CDR1 SGHNT, CDR2 YENEEA. CDR3 residues: CASSRQGQQYNEQFF. The CDR3 DNA is TGTGCCAGCAGCCGCCAGGGACAGCAATACAATGAGCAGTTCTTC.

V usage is TRBV19 and J usage is TRBJ1-1; D remains unclear. CDR1 and CDR2 from the germline V gene are LNHDA and SQIVND (reference sequence). Trimming took 2 bases from V and 4 from J, leaving 20 bases between them. CDR3 length: 17 residues. The CDR3: CASSIPWSFAAGTEAFF. Written as DNA, the CDR3 is TGTGCCAGTAGTATACCCTGGTCCTTCGCGGCGGGCACTGAAGCTTTCTTT.

The chain combines TRBV7-7 with TRBJ2-1; 7 bases agree with TRBD2. This CDR3 is 15 amino acids long. Germline assignment: CDR1 SSHAT and CDR2 FNYEAQ (reference sequence). Trimming at V came to 1 base and at J to 10 bases, leaving 10 bases not matched to a gene. CDR3 coding DNA: TGTGCCAGCAGCTTAGGGGAGGGGTCGGGGGACGAGCAGTTCTTC. Protein sequence: CASSLGEGSGDEQFF.

In this sample, this clone turned up a few times. V is TRBV29-1 and J is TRBJ1-4; TRBD1 might be the D (5 bases). Germline V gene sequence: CDR1 SQVTM, CDR2 ANQGSEA. There are 13 residues in the CDR3. The V end was cut by 4 bases, the J end by 8 bases, with 14 bases between. The CDR3 loop is CSVAEQGQEKLFF. CDR3 nucleotide sequence: TGCAGCGTTGCGGAGCAGGGCCAGGAAAAACTGTTTTTT.

As DNA, the CDR3 is TGCGCCAGCAGCCAAGCGTACTCTGGGGCCAACGTCCTGACTTTC. It yields the protein CASSQAYSGANVLTF. The chain joins TRBV4-1 to TRBJ2-6; no firm D call. Trimming removed 1 base from V and 0 bases from J, with 4 bases in between. Germline CDR1 is MGHRA and CDR2 is YSYEKL. The CDR3 is 15 amino acids.

This chain links TRBV25-1 with TRBJ1-5, with no clear D. This CDR3 spans 14 amino acids. Trimming took 1 base from V and 5 from J, leaving 9 bases between them. CDR1 is MGHDK, CDR2 SYGVNS, per germline. The CDR3 loop is CASSEWAVYQPQHF. CDR3 DNA sequence: TGTGCCAGCAGTGAATGGGCAGTCTATCAGCCCCAGCATTTT. Filled out from reference TRBV25-1 and TRBJ1-5, the complete variable domain reads EADIYQTPRYLVIGTGKKITLECSQTMGHDKMYWYQQDPGMELHLIHYSYGVNSTEKGDLSSESTVSRIRTEHFPLTLESARPSHTSQYLCASSEWAVYQPQHFGDGTRLSIL.

CDR3 in amino acids: CASSIAERSYGYTF. The CDR3 DNA reads as TGTGCCAGTAGTATAGCCGAGCGCTCGTATGGCTACACCTTC. J is TRBJ1-2 and V is TRBV19; D is undetermined. CDR3 size: 14 residues. The germline V gene encodes CDR1 LNHDA and CDR2 SQIVND (reference sequence). Trimming shortened V by 1 base and J by 5 bases, and 11 bases separated the two germline ends. Full variable domain (rest looked up from reference TRBV19 and TRBJ1-2): DGGITQSPKYLFRKEGQNVTLSCEQNLNHDAMYWYRQDPGQGLRLIYYSQIVNDFQKGDIAEGYSVSREKKESFPLTVTSAQKNPTAFYLCASSIAERSYGYTFGSGTRLTVV.

The chain recombines TRBV4-1 with TRBJ1-2; no reliable D call. CDR3 length: 14 amino acids. In germline, CDR1 is MGHRA, CDR2 YSYEKL. Trimming pared 4 bases from V and 1 base from J, leaving 10 bases between. CDR3 bases: TGCGCCAGCAGCCCAAACTATTTTAACTATGGCTACACCTTC. Translating gives CASSPNYFNYGYTF.

The rearrangement joins TRBV2 to TRBJ2-7, with D tentatively TRBD1 (5 bases). The germline V gene has CDR1 SNHLY and CDR2 FYNNEI. The CDR3 covers 12 residues. Trimming shortened V by 11 bases and J by 2 bases, and 13 bases separated the two germline ends. The CDR3 DNA is TGTGCCGGCACGGACACTCCCTACGAGCAGTACTTC. Translation gives CAGTDTPYEQYF.

V usage is TRBV29-1 and J usage is TRBJ2-1, with 7 bases matching TRBD1. In germline, CDR1 is SQVTM, CDR2 ANQGSEA. V lost 5 bases and J lost 4; bases outside the gene matches: 11. This CDR3 has 15 amino acids. The CDR3 coding sequence is TGCAGCGTTACCCCGAGACAGGGAAGGTACAATGAGCAGTTCTTC. It is translated as CSVTPRQGRYNEQFF.

This clone was found once. The chain employs TRBV5-6 and TRBJ2-5, with D perhaps matching TRBD1 (5 bases). The J call may be wrong; the DNA end is better matched by TRBJ2-7. This CDR3 is built from 13 residues. Germline V gene data show CDR1 as SGHDT and CDR2 as YYEEEE. CDR3 in amino acids: CASSLGAPYEQYF. As DNA, the CDR3 is TGTGCCAGCAGCTTAGGGGCCCCCTACGAGCAGTACTTC.

V and J are TRBV19 and TRBJ2-5; D is unresolved. CDR1 is LNHDA, CDR2 SQIVND, per germline (reference sequence). The V end was cut by 5 bases, the J end by 2 bases, with 9 bases between. The CDR3 runs to 13 residues. The chain's CDR3 is CASSDTSQETQYF. CDR3 DNA: TGTGCCAGTAGTGATACGAGTCAAGAGACCCAGTACTTC.

J is TRBJ2-5 and V is TRBV9; the match to TRBD1 covers 10 bases. Germline CDR1 SGDLS, CDR2 YYNGEE. V trimming: 3 bases; J trimming: 4 bases; junction bases outside the gene matches: 3. The CDR3 sequence is 14 residues long. CDR3 loop: CASSETGGLETQYF. CDR3 bases: TGTGCCAGCAGCGAGACAGGGGGCTTAGAGACCCAGTACTTC.

The V call is TRBV6-5, the J call TRBJ1-2; no definite D call. The CDR3 contains 13 residues. Deletions cut 2 bases from V and 6 bases from J, with 10 bases between. Germline assignment: CDR1 MNHEY and CDR2 SVGAGI. CDR3 nucleotide sequence: TGTGCCAGCAGTTACAGGAGGTCTGATGGCTACACCTTC. Translation gives CASSYRRSDGYTF.

The rearrangement uses TRBV4-2 and TRBJ1-4; D is unclear. The ends were cut back, 2 bases at V and 8 bases at J, with 15 bases in the middle. Germline values: CDR1 LGHNA, CDR2 YNFKEQ. The length of the CDR3 is 15 residues. The CDR3 here is CASSQREAVGEKLFF. Written as DNA, the CDR3 is TGTGCCAGCAGCCAAAGGGAAGCGGTCGGCGAAAAACTGTTTTTT.

J is TRBJ2-1 and V is TRBV5-4, with 8 bases fitting TRBD2. Looked up from germline, CDR1 is SGHNT and CDR2 is YYREEE (reference sequence). V was pared by 4 bases and J by 2 bases, with 11 bases of the junction left unmatched. The CDR3 covers 17 residues. CDR3 DNA: TGTGCCAGCAGCAGGGGGGGTAGAGCGGGGGCCTACAATGAGCAGTTCTTC. Translating it yields CASSRGGRAGAYNEQFF.

The chain is built from TRBV5-8 and TRBJ2-7; TRBD2 is a possible D gene (6 bases). The germline V gene has CDR1 SGHTS and CDR2 YDEGEE. The CDR3 sequence is 14 residues long. The germline V and J ends were trimmed by 4 bases and 3 bases, with 14 bases remaining between them. The CDR3 sequence is CASSEGGVLYEQYF. In nucleotides, the CDR3 is TGTGCCAGCAGCGAGGGCGGGGTCCTCTACGAGCAGTACTTC.

In regard to this clone: The sample holds other DNA sequences that translate to the same CDR3. CDR3 sequence (DNA): TGCGCCAGCAGCTTGGGCACTAGCGGGGGTTACGAGCAGTACTTC. This gives the protein CASSLGTSGGYEQYF. The chain couples TRBV5-1 to TRBJ2-7; 11 bases are a match to TRBD2. CDR3 size: 15 residues. V dropped 0 bases and J dropped 4; count of bases not matched to a gene: 3. Germline V CDR1 and CDR2: SGHRS, YFSETQ.

The chain employs TRBV10-3 and TRBJ2-7; TRBD2 agrees at 7 bases. J was trimmed by 3 bases and V by 3 bases; bases with no gene match: 5. There are 14 residues in the CDR3. Germline V lookup: CDR1 ENHRY, CDR2 SYGVKD. The CDR3 DNA reads TGTGCCATCAGTGACGGGCGCGGGGGCTACGAGCAGTACTTC. Residues: CAISDGRGGYEQYF.

The J gene is TRBJ2-5, the V gene TRBV6-5; 8 nucleotides match TRBD1. Germline loops: CDR1 MNHEY, CDR2 SVGAGI. Trimming at V came to 6 bases and at J to 4 bases, leaving 7 bases not matched to a gene. CDR3 length: 14 amino acids. CDR3 bases: TGTGCCAGCAGAGCTACAGGGGGACGAGAGACCCAGTACTTC. Protein product: CASRATGGRETQYF.

The V and J genes are TRBV10-3 and TRBJ1-2; TRBD1 agrees at 10 bases. Germline-derived CDR1 and CDR2 are ENHRY and SYGVKD. The CDR3 runs to 16 residues. Trimming cost V 0 bases and J 6 bases; bases outside gene matches: 7. The CDR3 region is CAISESRTGGPDGYTF. The CDR3 DNA follows: TGTGCCATCAGTGAGTCGAGGACAGGGGGACCAGATGGCTACACCTTC.

The chain joins TRBV11-2 to TRBJ2-3; D uncertain. The CDR3 runs to 14 residues. Per the germline V gene, CDR1 is SGHAT and CDR2 is FQNNGV. V was clipped by 4 bases and J by 1 base, with 9 bases between them. Here the CDR3 reads CASSYVAGTDTQYF. For the CDR3, the DNA is TGTGCCAGCAGCTACGTAGCTGGCACAGATACGCAGTATTTT. Full variable domain (missing parts from reference TRBV11-2 and TRBJ2-3): EAGVAQSPRYKIIEKRQSVAFWCNPISGHATLYWYQQILGQGPKLLIQFQNNGVVDDSQLPKDRFSAERLKGVDSTLKIQPAKLEDSAVYLCASSYVAGTDTQYFGPGTRLTVL.

The rearrangement joins TRBV7-2 to TRBJ1-2; 8 bases align to TRBD1. The ends lost 4 bases at V and 8 bases at J; junction bases unmatched: 6. This CDR3 is built from 13 residues. The germline V gene has CDR1 SGHTA and CDR2 FQGNSA. This chain's CDR3 is CASSWTGIEGYTF. CDR3 in DNA: TGTGCCAGCAGCTGGACAGGGATTGAGGGCTACACCTTC.

This chain uses TRBV5-1 with TRBJ2-1; D is perhaps TRBD1 (5 bases). Germline CDR1 reads SGHRS; CDR2 reads YFSETQ. The CDR3 spans 15 residues. V lost 4 bases, J lost 6 bases, and 17 bases lay in between. CDR3 amino acids: CASSDPRQRLNEQFF. The CDR3 bases are TGCGCCAGCAGCGACCCGAGACAGAGGCTCAATGAGCAGTTCTTC.

This clone has only a few counts. The V call is TRBV6-5, the J call TRBJ1-2, with D perhaps matching TRBD1 (5 bases). Germline V lookup: CDR1 MNHEY, CDR2 SVGAGI. The V end was cut by 7 bases, the J end by 4 bases, with 16 bases between. The CDR3 loop spans 14 amino acids. CDR3 protein: CASNRRGAPYGYTF. The DNA for the CDR3 is TGTGCCAGCAATCGGAGGGGAGCCCCCTATGGCTACACCTTC.

This clone was seen a few times. V is TRBV10-3 and J is TRBJ1-1; the D gene is possibly TRBD1 (6 bases). Trimming shortened V by 3 bases and J by 2 bases, and 16 bases separated the two germline ends. Looked up from germline, CDR1 is ENHRY and CDR2 is SYGVKD. The CDR3 length is 16 residues. DNA of the CDR3: TGTGCCATCAGTGACGGCAGCCGGACAGAAAACACTGAAGCTTTCTTT. As protein: CAISDGSRTENTEAFF.

The rearrangement uses TRBV4-2 and TRBJ2-7; D is unclear. Trimming stripped 4 bases from V and 3 bases from J, with 10 bases between. Germline values: CDR1 LGHNA, CDR2 YNFKEQ. This CDR3 comprises 13 residues. CDR3 DNA sequence: TGTGCCAGCAGCCTACGAGAAAACTACGAGCAGTACTTC. Amino acids: CASSLRENYEQYF.

This chain uses TRBV15 with TRBJ1-5; perhaps TRBD1 as D (5 bases). Deletions cut 0 bases from V and 5 bases from J, with 11 bases between. In germline, CDR1 is LNHNV, CDR2 YYDKDF (reference sequence). The CDR3 extends over 15 amino acids. CDR3 sequence: CATSRDSGGDQPQHF. The CDR3 DNA sequence: TGTGCCACCAGCAGAGACTCGGGGGGGGATCAGCCCCAGCATTTT.

This clone was seen once. The gene calls are TRBV2 and TRBJ2-5; D is ambiguous. Germline values: CDR1 SNHLY, CDR2 FYNNEI. This CDR3 comprises 13 residues. Trimming took off 4 bases at V and 0 bases at J, with 6 bases between the two ends. CDR3 in DNA: TGTGCCAGCAGTGTTTCCGACCAAGAGACCCAGTACTTC. Translation gives CASSVSDQETQYF.

The table lists this clone with a count of one. The J gene is TRBJ1-2, the V gene TRBV27; 8 nucleotides match TRBD1. V lost 4 bases, J lost 4 bases, and 5 bases stayed unmatched. This CDR3 contains 14 residues. Germline CDR1 reads MNHEY; CDR2 reads SMNVEV (reference sequence). This CDR3 reads CASSSSGGPYGYTF. The CDR3 DNA sequence: TGTGCCAGCAGTTCATCAGGGGGCCCCTATGGCTACACCTTC.

This clone came up a few times. The chain links TRBV6-5 to TRBJ2-1, with 12 bases aligning to TRBD2. The germline CDR1 and CDR2 sequences are MNHEY and SVGAGI. This CDR3 spans 15 amino acids. V gave up 5 bases and J gave up 9 bases; unmatched junction bases: 8. The CDR3, as DNA: TGTGCCAGCAGTCTCCTAGCGGGGGGGCCACTTGAGCAGTTCTTC. Its translation is CASSLLAGGPLEQFF.